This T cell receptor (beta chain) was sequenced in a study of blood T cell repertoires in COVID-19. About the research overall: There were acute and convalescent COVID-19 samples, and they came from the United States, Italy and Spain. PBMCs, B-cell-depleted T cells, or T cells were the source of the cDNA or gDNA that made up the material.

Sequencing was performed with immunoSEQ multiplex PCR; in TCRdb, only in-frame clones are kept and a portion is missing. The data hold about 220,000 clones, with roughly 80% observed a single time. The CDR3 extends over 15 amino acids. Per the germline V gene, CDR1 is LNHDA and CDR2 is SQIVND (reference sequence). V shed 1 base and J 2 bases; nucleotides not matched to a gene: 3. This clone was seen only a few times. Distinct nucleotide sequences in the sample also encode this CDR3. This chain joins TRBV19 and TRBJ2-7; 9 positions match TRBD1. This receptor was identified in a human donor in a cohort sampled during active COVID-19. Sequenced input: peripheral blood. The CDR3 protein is CASSIGGTGPYEQYF. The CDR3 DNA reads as TGTGCCAGTAGTATAGGAGGGACAGGGCCCTACGAGCAGTACTTC.